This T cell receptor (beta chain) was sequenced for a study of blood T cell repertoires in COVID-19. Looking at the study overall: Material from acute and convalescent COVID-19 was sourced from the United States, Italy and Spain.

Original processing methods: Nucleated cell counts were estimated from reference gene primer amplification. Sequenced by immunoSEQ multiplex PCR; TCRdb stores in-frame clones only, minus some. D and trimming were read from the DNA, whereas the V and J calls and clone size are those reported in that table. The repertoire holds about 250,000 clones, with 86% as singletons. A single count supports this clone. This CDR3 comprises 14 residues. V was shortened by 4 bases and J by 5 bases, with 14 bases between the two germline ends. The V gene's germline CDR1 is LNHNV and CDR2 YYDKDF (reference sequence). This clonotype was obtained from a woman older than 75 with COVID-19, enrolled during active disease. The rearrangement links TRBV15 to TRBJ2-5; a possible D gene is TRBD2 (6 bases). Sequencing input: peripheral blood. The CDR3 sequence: CATSMGGSFETQYF. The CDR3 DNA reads TGTGCCACCAGCATGGGGGGAAGTTTCGAGACCCAGTACTTC.